The TCR beta chain under discussion was sequenced for a study of technical replicates of blood from several donors. Profiling relied on immunoSEQ multiplex PCR, and the TCRdb table lists in-frame clones only, not all of them. The sample has around 81,000 clones; roughly four fifths are singletons. CDR1 and CDR2 from the germline V gene are SGHDN and FVKESK. Trimming took 4 bases from V and 3 from J; bases not matched to a gene: 12. The CDR3 has 16 amino acids. This clonotype was sampled from a human donor in good health. Some clones in this sample may be carry-over from other donors' samples. V usage is TRBV14 and J usage is TRBJ2-7; TRBD1 aligns across 7 bases. Sequencing was done on a sample of PBMCs. CDR3 DNA: TGTGCCAGCAGCCGACTCGGAACGACAGGGAGCTACGAGCAGTACTTC. Translating gives CASSRLGTTGSYEQYF.